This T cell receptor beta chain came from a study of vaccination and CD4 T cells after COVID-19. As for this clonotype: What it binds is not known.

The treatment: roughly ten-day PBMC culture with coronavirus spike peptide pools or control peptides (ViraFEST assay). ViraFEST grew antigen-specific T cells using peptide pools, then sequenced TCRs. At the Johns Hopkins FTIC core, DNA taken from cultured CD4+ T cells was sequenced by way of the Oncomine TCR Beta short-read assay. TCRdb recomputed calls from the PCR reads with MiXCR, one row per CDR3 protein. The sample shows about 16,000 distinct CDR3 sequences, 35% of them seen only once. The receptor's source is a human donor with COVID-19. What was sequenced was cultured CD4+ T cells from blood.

The CDR3 sequence is CASSYGLGEQYF. CDR3 DNA sequence: TGTGCCAGCAGTTACGGGTTGGGTGAGCAGTACTTC. The rearrangement uses TRBV6-5 and TRBJ2-7; no definite D call. CDR1 and CDR2 (germline): MNHEY, SVGAGI. Between the trimmed V and J ends, which lost 2 bases and 7 bases, there was a span of 9 bases. The CDR3 is 12 amino acids.